This T cell receptor beta chain was obtained from a study of shared clonotypes between healthy human individuals (TCRdb year 2020). The study in broad terms: The cohort comprised two women and three men aged 18 to 49 years. For each donor, CD4 naive and CD4 memory were each given three plates, CD8 naive was given two plates, and CD8 memory was given one plate. To estimate repertoire size and how much clonotypes are shared between individuals, the study performed deep sequencing of blood TCR repertoires from a few healthy adults. Different laboratories and diverse techniques were used to prepare libraries and sequence TCR repertoires, to increase sequencing depth and limit assay-specific biases. Between about 0.9 and 8.9 billion PBMCs per donor were obtained by leukapheresis. What the authors observed across the whole study: Rarefaction of sorted-subset datasets indicated incomplete sequencing despite the large sequencing depth. Compared with non-shared clonotypes, clonotypes shared by all four sorted-subset donors had higher generation probabilities. Larger estimated clonotype richness was generally found for naive subsets than for memory subsets. Based on pairwise subsampling, the degree of clonotype sharing among donors was expected to be affected by sequencing depth. Only blood was sampled, and tissue TCR repertoires likely differ from those in blood. Across four donors, approximately 4.9% of naive CD4, roughly 3.3% of naive CD8, roughly 2.2% of memory CD4, and approximately 0.4% of memory CD8 clonotypes were shared. Because the study included a small number of donors, the genetic and exposure-history diversity represented was limited.

The donors were healthy, HIV-negative adults with no recently reported acute infections or vaccinations. Every donor was a Caucasian adult living in Nashville, Tennessee, USA. CD4+ T cells were enriched by magnetic negative selection; naive cells were then positively selected on CD45RA, and the negative fraction formed the memory subset. Blood was collected by leukapheresis, and PBMCs were isolated by Ficoll-Histopaque density gradient centrifugation and then cryopreserved in liquid nitrogen vapor phase. Analytical flow cytometry was used to check the purity and quantity of every magnetically sorted T cell population. From each sorted fraction, genomic DNA was isolated and quantified by UV absorbance on a Nanodrop 2000c. Using the deep immunoSEQ assay, multiplex PCR amplified TCR CDR3 regions from genomic DNA. Genomic DNA extracted from each cell subset was distributed evenly over all wells of several immunoSEQ 96-well plates, and each plate served as one replicate. For sorted subsets, around 200 ng genomic DNA, equal to some 28,000 T cell genomes, was loaded into each replicate PCR. Purified libraries were quantified with a Qubit 3.0 fluorometer, sized on a Bioanalyzer 2100, and re-quantified with the KAPA Library Quantification kit. Each immunoSEQ 96-well plate was sequenced on its own single-read 150-cycle Illumina NextSeq 550 flow cell. As for how the authors treated the data: Because only junctional sequences without quality scores were contained in the immunoSEQ output, filtering matching that applied to full-length reads could not be performed. Sequences were annotated with PyIR, a Python wrapper for IgBLAST v1.9, using IMGT germline references to assign V/J genes and CDR3. Reads were removed for weak V/J assignments (E-value above 1e-6), missing CDR3, stop codons, out-of-frame junctions, or ambiguous translated residues. V3J clonotypes were defined as sequences sharing the same inferred V gene, J gene, and CDR3 amino acid sequence. To compute the percentage overlap between repertoires, the number of shared unique clonotypes was divided by the size of the smaller repertoire. Three approaches were used to assess repertoire richness: RTK rarefaction, the Chao1 estimator, and Recon v2.1 estimates of unobserved clonotypes. OLGA was used to compute generation probabilities for all TCRbeta clonotypes that the gDNA method yielded from a handful of donors. Here the immuneACCESS table is served through TCRdb, limited to in-frame sequences with V and J called. Missing clones are a known gap in these copies; in checked studies unresolved V genes cover under half, and the rest lacks a known reason. V and J calls and clone size are those listed in that table; D and trimming were worked out from the DNA. The sample records millions of clones, more than 90% of which are singletons. The leading ten clones occupy roughly 0.14% of the sample.

This clone was counted a few times. What this receptor recognizes is not known. No much larger clone is present one base from it, and per-base qualities are unavailable. The trim is 3 bases for V and 5 bases for J, with a gap of 10 bases between the germline ends. The CDR3 contains 12 residues, cysteine and phenylalanine counted. CDR3 DNA is the only sequence kept; it has 36 bases, read in frame from the first base. CDR1 and CDR2 (SQVTM, ANQGSEA) derive from the germline V gene. The sequencing input was naive CD4+ T cells sorted from blood. According to the study, the label for this sample's cell subset or site signals: CD45RA+ positively selected. Recombination connected TRBV29-1 to TRBJ1-1, with the D gene uncertain. This receptor was obtained from a man younger than 35 in good health. The DNA sequence follows: TGCAGCGTTGACCAGGAGATGACTGAAGCTTTCTTT. This sequence encodes CSVDQEMTEAFF.